Listed below are T cell receptor beta chains from one sample, sequenced in a study of cytomegalovirus exposure and HLA in healthy donors. The repertoire was sequenced with immunoSEQ multiplex PCR; TCRdb's copy has only in-frame clones and lacks some. The sample shows 95,000 to 100,000 clones, 60% to 85% of them seen only once. The sequenced sample was PBMCs. The receptors shown here come from a man over 45 in good health and CMV-seronegative. The CDR3 runs from the conserved cysteine through the conserved F or W. D genes are given only for firm matches. Not all rows give a size; the values are once, few, many and, for expanded clones, a class.

>TRBV7-9|.|.|TRBJ1-1
TGTGCCAGCACTACGCGGGACGCGGCTTTCTTT
CASTTRDAAFF
>TRBV6-5|.|once|TRBJ1-6
TGTGCCAGCAGTTACCTACAGGGCTCACCCCTCCACTTT
CASSYLQGSPLHF
>TRBV11-2|.|.|TRBJ2-3
TGTGCCAGCAGCTTAGTGGGCGGACTCACAGATACGCAGTATTTT
CASSLVGGLTDTQYF
>TRBV2|TRBD1|once|TRBJ1-2
TGTGCCAGCGTCGGGACAGCTTATGGCTACACCTTC
CASVGTAYGYTF
>TRBV18|TRBD1|.|TRBJ1-4
TGTGCCAGCTCTGTCGCGACAGGGGGCAAGGAAAAACTGTTTTTT
CASSVATGGKEKLFF
>TRBV5-7|.|.|TRBJ2-2
TGTGCCAGCAGCTGCGAACAGGGTCGGACCGGGGAGCTGTTTTTT
CASSCEQGRTGELFF
>TRBV11-2|TRBD2|.|TRBJ2-3
TGTGCCAGCAGCACAGCGGGACTAGCGGGAGTAGATACGCAGTATTTT
CASSTAGLAGVDTQYF
>TRBV9|.|.|TRBJ2-7
TGTGCCAGCAGCTCGCGCCCGGACAGAAACTACGAGCAGTACTTC
CASSSRPDRNYEQYF
>TRBV7-8|.|.|TRBJ2-2
TGTGCCAGCAGCTCGATCTTACAGGGTAGGGTCATCGGGGAGCTGTTTTTT
CASSSILQGRVIGELFF
>TRBV9|.|few|TRBJ1-1
TGTGCCAGCAGCGTAGGGTCAGGGGCCAACACTGAAGCTTTCTTT
CASSVGSGANTEAFF
>TRBV14|.|.|TRBJ1-2
TGTGCCAGCAGCCTATCTGAGATCTATGGCTACACCTTC
CASSLSEIYGYTF
>TRBV19|.|.|TRBJ2-6
TGTGCCAGTAGTATAACGTCAGGGGGGATCTCTGGGGCCAACGTCCTGACTTTC
CASSITSGGISGANVLTF
>TRBV28|.|once|TRBJ1-6
TGTGCCAGCCGACAGGTGGGTTATTCACCCCTCCACTTT
CASRQVGYSPLHF
>TRBV5-1|.|few|TRBJ2-1
TGCGCCAGCAGCTTGTTCGCGGAAAGCTCCTACAATGAGCAGTTCTTC
CASSLFAESSYNEQFF
>TRBV5-4|.|once|TRBJ2-1
TGTGCCAGCAGCTTGGTGGCAGGGGTAGACAATGAGCAGTTCTTC
CASSLVAGVDNEQFF
>TRBV7-6|.|.|TRBJ2-1
TGTGCCAGCAGCGAGCTAACCCAGCAGTTCTTC
CASSELTQQFF
>TRBV5-1|.|once|TRBJ2-5
TGCGCCAGCAGCTTGGGTTTACGGGAGACCCAGTACTTC
CASSLGLRETQYF
>TRBV30|.|few|TRBJ2-5
TGTGCCTGGAGGACTACAGGGCAGACCCAGTACTTC
CAWRTTGQTQYF
>TRBV19|TRBD2|.|TRBJ2-3
TGTGCCAGTAGGCGTCACTCAAAGACTAGCGGGAACACAGATACGCAGTATTTT
CASRRHSKTSGNTDTQYF
>TRBV7-6|.|.|TRBJ2-1
TGTGCCAGCAGCAGAGGGGGTTTTGGGGCCGAGTACAATGAGCAGTTCTTC
CASSRGGFGAEYNEQFF
>TRBV13|.|.|TRBJ1-2
TGTGCCAGCAGCCCCCGGGGTGGGGGCTACACCTTC
CASSPRGGGYTF
>TRBV29-1|.|.|TRBJ1-1
TGCAGTGCCGCGGAGGGAAGCAGTGTTAGGGTTACAGGTCGGACTGAAGCTTTCTTT
CSAAEGSSVRVTGRTEAFF
>TRBV28|.|.|TRBJ1-4
TGTGCCAGCAGTTTAGTGGGGGGATTAAATGAAAAACTGTTTTTT
CASSLVGGLNEKLFF
>TRBV6-5|.|.|TRBJ2-7
TGTGCCAGCACGGCCAGGGTGACCTACGAGCAGTACTTC
CASTARVTYEQYF
>TRBV28|.|.|TRBJ1-5
TGTGCCAGCATCAAACAGCCAAGGCAGCCCCAGCATTTT
CASIKQPRQPQHF
>TRBV28|.|.|TRBJ2-7
TGTGCCAGCAGTTTAAGGGGCACCTCCTACGAGCAGTACTTC
CASSLRGTSYEQYF
>TRBV30|.|.|TRBJ1-6
TGTGCCTTGGACAGCAATAATTCACCCCTCCACTTT
CALDSNNSPLHF
>TRBV14|.|.|TRBJ2-3
TGTGCCAGCAGCCAAGAGGGGCGAGATACGCAGTATTTT
CASSQEGRDTQYF
>TRBV11-1|.|few|TRBJ2-5
TGTGCCAGCAGCTTAGGGCCAGGGGATCAAGAGACCCAGTACTTC
CASSLGPGDQETQYF